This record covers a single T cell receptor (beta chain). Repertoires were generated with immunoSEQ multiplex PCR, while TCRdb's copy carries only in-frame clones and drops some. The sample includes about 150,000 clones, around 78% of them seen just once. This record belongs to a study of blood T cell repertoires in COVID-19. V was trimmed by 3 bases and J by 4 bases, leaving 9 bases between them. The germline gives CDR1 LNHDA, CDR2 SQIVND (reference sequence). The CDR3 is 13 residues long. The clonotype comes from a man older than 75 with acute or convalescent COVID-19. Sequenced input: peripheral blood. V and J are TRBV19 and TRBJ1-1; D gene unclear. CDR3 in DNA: TGTGCCAGTAGTATGAGGGCGGGCACTGAAGCTTTCTTT. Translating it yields CASSMRAGTEAFF.